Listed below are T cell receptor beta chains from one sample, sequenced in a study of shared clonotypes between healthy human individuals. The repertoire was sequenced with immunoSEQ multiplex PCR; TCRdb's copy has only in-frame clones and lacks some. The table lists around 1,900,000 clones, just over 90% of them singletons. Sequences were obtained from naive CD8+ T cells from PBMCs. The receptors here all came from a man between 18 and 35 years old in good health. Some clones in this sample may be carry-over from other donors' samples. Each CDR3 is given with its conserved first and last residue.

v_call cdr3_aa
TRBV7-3 CASSLTRGKHEQYF
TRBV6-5 CASGISAYTEAFF
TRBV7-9 CASSREGYEQYF
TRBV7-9 CASSPIRDGNEKLFF
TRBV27 CASRPGGSDEQFF
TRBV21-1 CASSNVGQGIGNTIYF
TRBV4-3 CASSQDGTDAEGDTQYF
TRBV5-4 CASSFRPNYNEQFF
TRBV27 CASRLRYGDGYTF
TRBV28 CASSPVGFTEAFF
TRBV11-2 CASSTRGDSRLYNEQFF
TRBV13 CASSPDRVYTEAFF
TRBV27 CASSSHMLGTELGGYTF
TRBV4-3 CASSPTGTGELFF
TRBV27 CASSLSRGQVYEQYF
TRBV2 CASRFRAGQPLGDGYTF
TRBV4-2 CASSQNDVEGAIYGYTF
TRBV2 CASRGWGTEAFF
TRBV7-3 CASSSRQGGNEKLFF
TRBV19 CASTPTTSSGNTIYF
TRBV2 CASRGQPGTETQYF
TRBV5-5 CASSWDSIYEQYF
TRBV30 CAWSVGAGAGDGYTF
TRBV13 CASSLVMGGELFF
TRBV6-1 CAAAGGPRETQYF
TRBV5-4 CASSLGSRRYEQYF
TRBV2 CASSGETAAMNTEAFF
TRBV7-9 CASSLGGAVQKLFF
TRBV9 CASSAHRGPDEQYF
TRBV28 CASSRGAITLGNTGELFF
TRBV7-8 CASSRNRGGGETQYF
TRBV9 CASSVGQSTYGYTF
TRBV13 CASSTGRGSGNTIYF
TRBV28 CASSFARGRLAKPYEQYF
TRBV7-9 CASSLVSSYEQYF
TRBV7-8 CASSLETLYSNQPQHF
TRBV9 CASSVDGRAGYEQYF
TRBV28 CASRPRVVLAPYGYTF
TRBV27 CASSSPGDTQYF
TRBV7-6 CASSLESSSYEQYF
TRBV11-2 CASSPGSGFYEQYF
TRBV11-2 CASSLDLGQGAAYGYTF
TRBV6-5 CASSYAPGAYEQYF
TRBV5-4 CASSLKRELNNEQFF
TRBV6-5 CASRNIAGEYNEQFF
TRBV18 CASSPPVRQRNTEAFF
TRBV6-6 CASSYSRTRSNQPQHF
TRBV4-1 CASSQPGPREKLFF
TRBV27 CASSLWQGNQPQHF
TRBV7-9 CASRLPTGVDGYTF
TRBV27 CASSPSGGYNEQFF
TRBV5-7 CASSVATGERIDQPQHF
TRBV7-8 CASWEGYEQYF
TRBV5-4 CASSLKAPSEYEQYF
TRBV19 CASRDRDYTGELFF
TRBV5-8 CASSVGTGFTDTQYF